A single count supports the clone carrying this T cell receptor beta chain. Original analysis: Scientists estimated how many nucleated cells there were by amplifying reference gene primers. The repertoire was sequenced with immunoSEQ multiplex PCR; TCRdb's copy has only in-frame clones and lacks some. The D gene and trimming were derived from the DNA, and the V and J assignments and clone size from that table. The profile shows some 120,000 clones, roughly 83% of them singletons. The data were taken from a study of blood T cell repertoires in COVID-19. Study-level background: Italy, Spain and the United States were the sources of the convalescent and acute COVID-19 samples. Nucleic acid was either cDNA or gDNA, and it came from T cells, B-cell-depleted T cells, or PBMCs.

Sequences were obtained from peripheral blood. This sequence originates from a man in his thirties or forties with acute or convalescent COVID-19.

Here the CDR3 DNA reads TGTGCCAGCAGTTACACATATGCTCTAGCGGGAGTGGAGACCCAGTACTTC. Protein sequence: CASSYTYALAGVETQYF. V usage is TRBV27 and J usage is TRBJ2-5, with TRBD2 identical over 10 bases. CDR3 length: 17 amino acids. The junction had 13 bases not matched to a gene; V was cut back by 4 bases and J by 5 bases. CDR1 and CDR2 from the germline V gene are MNHEY and SMNVEV (reference sequence).